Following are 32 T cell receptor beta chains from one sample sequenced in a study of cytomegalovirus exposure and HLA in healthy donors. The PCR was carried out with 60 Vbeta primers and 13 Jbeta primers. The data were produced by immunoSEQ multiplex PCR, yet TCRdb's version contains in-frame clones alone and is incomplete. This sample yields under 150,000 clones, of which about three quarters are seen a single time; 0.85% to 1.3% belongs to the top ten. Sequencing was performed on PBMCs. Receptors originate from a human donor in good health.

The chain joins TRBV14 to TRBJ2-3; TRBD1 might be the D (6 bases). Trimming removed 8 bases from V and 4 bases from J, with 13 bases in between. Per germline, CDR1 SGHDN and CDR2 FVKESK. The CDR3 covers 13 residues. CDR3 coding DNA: TGTGCCAGCGCGGAAAGGACAGCAGATACGCAGTATTTT. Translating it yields CASAERTADTQYF.

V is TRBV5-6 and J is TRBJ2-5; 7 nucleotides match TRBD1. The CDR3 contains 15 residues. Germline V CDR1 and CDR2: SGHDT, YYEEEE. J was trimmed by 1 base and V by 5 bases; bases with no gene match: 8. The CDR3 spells CASSHRGIGQETQYF. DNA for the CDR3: TGTGCCAGCAGTCACAGGGGTATCGGCCAAGAGACCCAGTACTTC.

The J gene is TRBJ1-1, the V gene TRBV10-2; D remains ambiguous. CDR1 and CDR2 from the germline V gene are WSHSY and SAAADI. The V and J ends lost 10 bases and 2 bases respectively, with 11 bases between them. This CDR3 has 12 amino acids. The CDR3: CATLAANTEAFF. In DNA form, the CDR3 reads TGCGCCACCTTGGCGGCTAACACTGAAGCTTTCTTT.

CDR3 sequence reads: CASSPQPPYRDRGLGEQFF. CDR3 nucleotide sequence: TGTGCCAGCTCACCACAGCCCCCCTACCGGGACAGGGGATTGGGTGAGCAGTTCTTC. The rearrangement uses TRBV18 and TRBJ2-1, with 10 positions matching TRBD1. The V gene's germline CDR1 is KGHSH and CDR2 LQKENI. V was clipped by 1 base and J by 9 bases; unmatched bases: 18. The CDR3 has 19 amino acids.

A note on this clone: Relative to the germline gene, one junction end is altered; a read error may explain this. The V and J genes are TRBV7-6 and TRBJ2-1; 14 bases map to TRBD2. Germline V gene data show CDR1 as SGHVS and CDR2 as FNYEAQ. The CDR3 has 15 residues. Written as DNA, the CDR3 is TGTGCCAGCAGCCGGACTAGCGGGGGGAGTAATGGGCAGTTCTTC. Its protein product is CASSRTSGGSNGQFF.

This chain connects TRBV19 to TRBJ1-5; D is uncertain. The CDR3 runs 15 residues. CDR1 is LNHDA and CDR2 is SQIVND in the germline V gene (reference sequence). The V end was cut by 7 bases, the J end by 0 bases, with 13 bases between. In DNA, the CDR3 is TGTGCCAGTAAGGAACAGAATCATAGCAATCAGCCCCAGCATTTT. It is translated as CASKEQNHSNQPQHF.

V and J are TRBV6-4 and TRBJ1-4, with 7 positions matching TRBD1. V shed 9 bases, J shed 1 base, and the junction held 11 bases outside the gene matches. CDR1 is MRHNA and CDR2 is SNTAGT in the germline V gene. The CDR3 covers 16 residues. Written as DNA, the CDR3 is TGTGCCAGGGCGACAGGGTCTCTTCAAACTAATGAAAAACTGTTTTTT. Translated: CARATGSLQTNEKLFF.

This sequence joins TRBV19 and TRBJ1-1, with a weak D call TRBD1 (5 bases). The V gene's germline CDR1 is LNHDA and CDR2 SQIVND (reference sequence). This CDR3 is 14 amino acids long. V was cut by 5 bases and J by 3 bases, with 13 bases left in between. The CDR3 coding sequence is TGTGCCAGTAGTTACAGGAGTTCGCACACTGAAGCTTTCTTT. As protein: CASSYRSSHTEAFF.

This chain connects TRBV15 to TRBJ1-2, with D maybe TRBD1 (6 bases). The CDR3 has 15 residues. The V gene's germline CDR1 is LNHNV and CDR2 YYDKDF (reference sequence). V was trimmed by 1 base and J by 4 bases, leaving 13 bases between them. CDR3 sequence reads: CATSRGSGTLYGYTF. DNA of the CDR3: TGTGCCACCAGCAGAGGTAGCGGGACACTCTATGGCTACACCTTC.

CDR3 coding DNA: TGTGCCAGCAGCAGGGGGCTGTCGAACACTGAAGCTTTCTTT. Translation: CASSRGLSNTEAFF. The genes are TRBV5-6 and TRBJ1-1, with 7 nucleotides matching TRBD1. V shed 4 bases, J shed 1 base, and the junction held 4 bases outside the gene matches. This CDR3 is built from 14 residues. Germline V lookup: CDR1 SGHDT, CDR2 YYEEEE.

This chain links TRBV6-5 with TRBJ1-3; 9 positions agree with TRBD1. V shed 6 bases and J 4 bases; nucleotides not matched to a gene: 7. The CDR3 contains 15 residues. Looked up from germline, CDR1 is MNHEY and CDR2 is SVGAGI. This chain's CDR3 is CASREQGAGGNTIYF. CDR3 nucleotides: TGTGCCAGCAGGGAACAGGGGGCGGGGGGAAACACCATATATTTT.

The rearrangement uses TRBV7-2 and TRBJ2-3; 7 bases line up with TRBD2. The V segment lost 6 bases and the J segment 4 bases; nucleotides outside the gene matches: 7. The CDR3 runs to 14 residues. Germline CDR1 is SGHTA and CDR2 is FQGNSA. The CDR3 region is CASRSGDRADTQYF. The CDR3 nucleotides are TGTGCCAGCAGGAGCGGGGATCGGGCAGATACGCAGTATTTT.

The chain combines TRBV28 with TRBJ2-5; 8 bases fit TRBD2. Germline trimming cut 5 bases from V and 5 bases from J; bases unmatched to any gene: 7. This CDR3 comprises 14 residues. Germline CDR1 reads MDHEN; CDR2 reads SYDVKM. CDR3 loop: CASSTAGGLETQYF. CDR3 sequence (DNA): TGTGCCAGCAGTACTGCGGGGGGCCTGGAGACCCAGTACTTC.

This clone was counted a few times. The CDR3 DNA is TGTGCCAGCAGTTATCAACGGTCTAATGAAAAACTGTTTTTT. It encodes CASSYQRSNEKLFF. This chain connects TRBV6-5 to TRBJ1-4, with unresolved D. The CDR3 loop spans 14 amino acids. V was cut by 3 bases and J by 3 bases, with 8 bases left in between. Germline CDR1 reads MNHEY; CDR2 reads SVGAGI.

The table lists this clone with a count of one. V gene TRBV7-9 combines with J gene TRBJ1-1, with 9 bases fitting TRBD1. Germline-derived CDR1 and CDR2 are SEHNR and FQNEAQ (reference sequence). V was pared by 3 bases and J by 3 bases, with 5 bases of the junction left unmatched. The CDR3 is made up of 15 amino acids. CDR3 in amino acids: CASSLGQGMDTEAFF. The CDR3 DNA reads TGTGCCAGCAGCTTGGGACAGGGAATGGACACTGAAGCTTTCTTT.

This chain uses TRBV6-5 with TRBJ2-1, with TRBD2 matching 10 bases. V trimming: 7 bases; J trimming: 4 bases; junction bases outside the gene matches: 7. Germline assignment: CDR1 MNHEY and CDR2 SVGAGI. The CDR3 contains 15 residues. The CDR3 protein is CASTDSGGRYNEQFF. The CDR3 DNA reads TGTGCCAGCACCGATAGCGGGGGGCGGTACAATGAGCAGTTCTTC.

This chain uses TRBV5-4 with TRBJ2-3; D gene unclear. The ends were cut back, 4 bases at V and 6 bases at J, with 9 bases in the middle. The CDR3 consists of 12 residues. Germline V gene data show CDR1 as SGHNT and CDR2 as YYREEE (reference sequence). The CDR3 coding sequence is TGTGCCAGCAGCCTACAGCTGGATACGCAGTATTTT. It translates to CASSLQLDTQYF.

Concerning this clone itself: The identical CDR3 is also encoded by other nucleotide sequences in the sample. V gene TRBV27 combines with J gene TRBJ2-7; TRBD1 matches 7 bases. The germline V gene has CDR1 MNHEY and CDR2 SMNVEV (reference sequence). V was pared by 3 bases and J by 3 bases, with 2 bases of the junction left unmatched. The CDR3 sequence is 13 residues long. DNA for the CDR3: TGTGCCAGCAGTTTGGGACAGATCTACGAGCAGTACTTC. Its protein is CASSLGQIYEQYF.

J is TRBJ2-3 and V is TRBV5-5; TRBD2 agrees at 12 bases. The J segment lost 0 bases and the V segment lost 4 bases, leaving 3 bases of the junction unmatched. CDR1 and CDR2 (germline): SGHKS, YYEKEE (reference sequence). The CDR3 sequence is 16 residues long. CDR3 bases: TGTGCCAGCAGCCCTGGACTAGCGGGAAGCACAGATACGCAGTATTTT. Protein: CASSPGLAGSTDTQYF.

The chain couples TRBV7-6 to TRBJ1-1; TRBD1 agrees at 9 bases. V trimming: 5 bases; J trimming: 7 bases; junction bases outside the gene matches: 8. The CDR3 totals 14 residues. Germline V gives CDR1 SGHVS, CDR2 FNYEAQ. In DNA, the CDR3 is TGTGCCAGCAGCCGGGACAGGGCTTTTGGTGAAGCTTTCTTT. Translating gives CASSRDRAFGEAFF.

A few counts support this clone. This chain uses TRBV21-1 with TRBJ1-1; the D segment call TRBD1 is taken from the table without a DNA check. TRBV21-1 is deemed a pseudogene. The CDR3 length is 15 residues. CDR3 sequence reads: CASSRGSGVETEAFF. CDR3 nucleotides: TGTGCCAGCTCCAGGGGTTCCGGGGTTGAAACTGAAGCTTTCTTT.

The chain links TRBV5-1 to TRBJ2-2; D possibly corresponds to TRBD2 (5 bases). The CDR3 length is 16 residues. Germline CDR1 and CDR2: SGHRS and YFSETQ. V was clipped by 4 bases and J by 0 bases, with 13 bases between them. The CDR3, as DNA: TGCGCCAGCAGCCCGGCCGAAGCGGCGAACACCGGGGAGCTGTTTTTT. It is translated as CASSPAEAANTGELFF.

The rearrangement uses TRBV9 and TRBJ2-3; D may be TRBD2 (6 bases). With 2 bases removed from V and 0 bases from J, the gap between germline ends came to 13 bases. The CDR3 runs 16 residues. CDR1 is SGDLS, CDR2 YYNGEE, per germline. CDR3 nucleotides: TGTGCCAGCAGCGTTTATATCGGGGGAAGCACAGATACGCAGTATTTT. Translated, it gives CASSVYIGGSTDTQYF.

The CDR3 nucleotides are TGTGCCAGCAGTGGGGGGGGGTATAGCAATCAGCCCCAGCATTTT. Translation: CASSGGGYSNQPQHF. The genes are TRBV2 and TRBJ1-5; tentatively, D is TRBD1 (5 bases). CDR1 and CDR2 (germline): SNHLY, FYNNEI. The V end was cut by 4 bases, the J end by 0 bases, with 10 bases between. This CDR3 spans 15 amino acids.

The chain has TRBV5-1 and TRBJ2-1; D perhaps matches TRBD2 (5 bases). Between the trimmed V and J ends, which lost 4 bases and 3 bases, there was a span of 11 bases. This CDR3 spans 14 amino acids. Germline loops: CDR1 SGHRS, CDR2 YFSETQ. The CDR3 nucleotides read TGCGCCAGCAGCCCCGGCGGGCGCTACAATGAGCAGTTCTTC. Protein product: CASSPGGRYNEQFF. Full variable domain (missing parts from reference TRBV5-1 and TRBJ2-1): KAGVTQTPRYLIKTRGQQVTLSCSPISGHRSVSWYQQTPGQGLQFLFEYFSETQRNKGNFPGRFSGRQFSNSRSEMNVSTLELGDSALYLCASSPGGRYNEQFFGPGTRLTVL.

The CDR3 DNA is TGTGCCAGTAGTCGGGCCAAAAACATTCAGTACTTC. Protein: CASSRAKNIQYF. The chain is built from TRBV19 and TRBJ2-4; unclear D gene. The CDR3 has 12 residues. Per the germline V gene, CDR1 is LNHDA and CDR2 is SQIVND (reference sequence). Trimming stripped 5 bases from V and 1 base from J, with 3 bases between.

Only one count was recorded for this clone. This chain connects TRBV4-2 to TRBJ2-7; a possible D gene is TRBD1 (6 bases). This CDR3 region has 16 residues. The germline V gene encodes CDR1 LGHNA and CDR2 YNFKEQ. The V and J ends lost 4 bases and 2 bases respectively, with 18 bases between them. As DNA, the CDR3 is TGTGCCAGCAGCCCAAGCACAGGGAGCGGACCCTACGAGCAGTACTTC. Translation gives CASSPSTGSGPYEQYF.

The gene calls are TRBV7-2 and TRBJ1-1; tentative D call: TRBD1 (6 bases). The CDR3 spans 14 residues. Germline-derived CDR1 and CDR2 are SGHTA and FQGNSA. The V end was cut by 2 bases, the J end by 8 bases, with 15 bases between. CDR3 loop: CASSLFWGTNEAFF. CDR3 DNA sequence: TGTGCCAGCAGCTTATTTTGGGGGACAAACGAAGCTTTCTTT.

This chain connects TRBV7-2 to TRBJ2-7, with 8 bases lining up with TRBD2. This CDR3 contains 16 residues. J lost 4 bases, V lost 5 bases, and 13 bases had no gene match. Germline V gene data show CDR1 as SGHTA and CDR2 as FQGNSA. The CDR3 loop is CASSKGGAAGGYEQYF. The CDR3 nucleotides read TGTGCCAGCAGCAAAGGAGGGGCGGCGGGGGGATACGAGCAGTACTTC.

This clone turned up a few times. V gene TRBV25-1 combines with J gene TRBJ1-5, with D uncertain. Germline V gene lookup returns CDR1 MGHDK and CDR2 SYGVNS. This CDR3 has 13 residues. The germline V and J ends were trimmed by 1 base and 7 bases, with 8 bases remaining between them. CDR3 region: CASSELGGQPQHF. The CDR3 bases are TGTGCCAGCAGTGAATTAGGCGGGCAGCCCCAGCATTTT.

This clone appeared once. CDR3 in amino acids: CASSQDPGSSGYTF. The CDR3, as DNA: TGCGCCAGCAGCCAAGATCCGGGGAGTTCCGGCTACACCTTC. The chain carries TRBV4-1 and TRBJ1-2; D is unresolved. Germline V gene lookup returns CDR1 MGHRA and CDR2 YSYEKL. This CDR3 contains 14 residues. Trimming pared 0 bases from V and 8 bases from J, leaving 13 bases between.

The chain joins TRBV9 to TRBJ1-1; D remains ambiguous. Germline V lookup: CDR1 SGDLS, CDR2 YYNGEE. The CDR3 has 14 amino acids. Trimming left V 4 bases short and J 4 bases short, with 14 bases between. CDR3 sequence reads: CASSNDTPATEAFF. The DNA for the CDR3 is TGTGCCAGCAGCAACGACACTCCCGCCACTGAAGCTTTCTTT.